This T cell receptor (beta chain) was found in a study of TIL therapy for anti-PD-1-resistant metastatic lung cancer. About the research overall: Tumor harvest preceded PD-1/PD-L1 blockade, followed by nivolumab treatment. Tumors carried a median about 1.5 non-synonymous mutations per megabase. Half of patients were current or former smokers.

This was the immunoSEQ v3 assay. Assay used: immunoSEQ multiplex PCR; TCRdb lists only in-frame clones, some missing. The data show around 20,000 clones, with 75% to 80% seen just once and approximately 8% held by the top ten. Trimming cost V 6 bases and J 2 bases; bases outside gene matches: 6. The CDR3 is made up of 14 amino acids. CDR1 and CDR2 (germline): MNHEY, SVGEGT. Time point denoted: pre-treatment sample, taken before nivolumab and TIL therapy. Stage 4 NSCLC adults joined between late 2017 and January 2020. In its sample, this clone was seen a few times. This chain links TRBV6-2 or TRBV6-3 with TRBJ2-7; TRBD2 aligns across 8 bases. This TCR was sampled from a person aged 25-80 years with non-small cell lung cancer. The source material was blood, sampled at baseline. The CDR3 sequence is CASRPPGLAYEQYF. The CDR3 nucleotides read TGTGCCAGCAGGCCTCCGGGACTAGCCTACGAGCAGTACTTC.